The 21 T cell receptor beta chains listed next were all sequenced from one sample in a study of cytomegalovirus exposure and HLA in healthy donors. The PCR employed 60 Vbeta primers together with 13 Jbeta primers. Profiled with immunoSEQ multiplex PCR; TCRdb holds only in-frame clones, not every one. The table has around 150,000 clones, 60% to 70% seen once. The sample consisted of PBMCs. The source is a woman aged 60-70 years in good health and CMV-seropositive.

This clone has at least ten counts. The chain uses TRBV4-1 and TRBJ1-5; possibly TRBD1 for D (6 bases). Germline V gene lookup returns CDR1 MGHRA and CDR2 YSYEKL. V dropped 2 bases and J dropped 0 bases, with 11 bases sitting between them. The CDR3 totals 16 residues. The CDR3 DNA sequence: TGCGCCAGCAGCCAAAGAGGGGGAAATAGCAATCAGCCCCAGCATTTT. Its translation is CASSQRGGNSNQPQHF.

This clone was seen a single time. This chain joins TRBV6-1 and TRBJ1-2, with a weak D call TRBD1 (5 bases). The germline V gene has CDR1 MNHNS and CDR2 SASEGT. The CDR3 has 17 residues. The germline V and J ends were trimmed by 1 base and 6 bases, with 21 bases remaining between them. CDR3 residues: CASSEDVLLGGGDGYTF. CDR3 DNA: TGTGCCAGCAGTGAAGACGTTTTATTGGGGGGAGGAGATGGCTACACCTTC.

This chain links TRBV9 with TRBJ2-3, with D uncertain. The germline CDR1 and CDR2 sequences are SGDLS and YYNGEE. V was shortened by 0 bases and J by 6 bases, with 17 bases between the two germline ends. This CDR3 comprises 16 residues. The chain's CDR3 is CASSVGASSLSDTQYF. CDR3 sequence (DNA): TGTGCCAGCAGCGTAGGAGCGAGTTCTCTAAGCGATACGCAGTATTTT.

This chain uses TRBV28 with TRBJ1-4; D is unclear. CDR1 MDHEN and CDR2 SYDVKM come from the germline V gene. Trimming took off 6 bases at V and 0 bases at J, with 8 bases between the two ends. The CDR3 length is 14 residues. CDR3 DNA: TGTGCCAGCAGCCTCTTTACAACTAATGAAAAACTGTTTTTT. Protein: CASSLFTTNEKLFF.

The chain uses TRBV5-1 and TRBJ2-7, with TRBD1 matching 10 bases. Germline CDR1 reads SGHRS; CDR2 reads YFSETQ. This CDR3 is 15 amino acids long. Trimming took 5 bases from V and 1 from J; bases not matched to a gene: 6. The CDR3 DNA sequence: TGCGCCAGCAGTTTACCGGGACAGGGGTCCTACGAGCAGTACTTC. Translating it yields CASSLPGQGSYEQYF.

The V gene is TRBV19, the J gene TRBJ2-7; D gene uncertain. The germline CDR1 and CDR2 sequences are LNHDA and SQIVND (reference sequence). With 0 bases removed from V and 2 bases from J, the gap between germline ends came to 8 bases. There are 14 residues in the CDR3. The CDR3 sequence: CASSIDRIAYEQYF. CDR3 DNA sequence: TGTGCCAGTAGTATAGATCGAATAGCCTACGAGCAGTACTTC.

This chain connects TRBV29-1 to TRBJ2-1, with 7 bases identical to TRBD2. The length of the CDR3 is 14 residues. Germline values: CDR1 SQVTM, CDR2 ANQGSEA. V gave up 7 bases and J gave up 5 bases; unmatched junction bases: 11. The CDR3 DNA is TGCAGCGGGCGACTAGCCGACCGAAACAATGAGCAGTTCTTC. Its protein product is CSGRLADRNNEQFF.

This chain links TRBV28 with TRBJ2-2; 8 bases match TRBD1. V lost 6 bases and J lost 4; bases outside the gene matches: 7. The CDR3 runs to 15 residues. From germline, CDR1 is MDHEN and CDR2 SYDVKM. The CDR3 protein is CASSSVGTGTGELFF. The CDR3 nucleotides read TGTGCCAGCAGCTCTGTCGGGACAGGCACCGGGGAGCTGTTTTTT.

The chain recombines TRBV19 with TRBJ1-5; D is perhaps TRBD1 (6 bases). This CDR3 has 15 amino acids. Germline V gene lookup returns CDR1 LNHDA and CDR2 SQIVND (reference sequence). Deletions cut 4 bases from V and 3 bases from J, with 13 bases between. The CDR3 region has the DNA TGTGCCAGTAGTAGGGCCAGGGGAGACAATCAGCCCCAGCATTTT. This translates into CASSRARGDNQPQHF.

This chain uses TRBV27 with TRBJ2-2; TRBD2 matches at 13 bases. CDR3 length: 16 amino acids. V was pared by 6 bases and J by 4 bases, with 5 bases of the junction left unmatched. The germline V gene has CDR1 MNHEY and CDR2 SMNVEV (reference sequence). The CDR3 region is CASRRTSGRSTGELFF. The CDR3 DNA is TGTGCCAGCAGGAGGACTAGCGGGAGATCCACCGGGGAGCTGTTTTTT.

The chain employs TRBV9 and TRBJ1-5; no clear D. V was pared by 7 bases and J by 7 bases, with 9 bases between. Germline V gene lookup returns CDR1 SGDLS and CDR2 YYNGEE. The CDR3 extends over 11 amino acids. The CDR3 here is CASGGRQPQHF. CDR3 sequence (DNA): TGTGCCAGCGGAGGGAGACAGCCCCAGCATTTT.

The chain carries TRBV7-3 and TRBJ2-2; 11 bases fit TRBD2. Per the germline V gene, CDR1 is SGHTA and CDR2 is FQGTGA. Trimming cost V 4 bases and J 5 bases; bases outside gene matches: 3. The CDR3 is 15 residues long. Here the CDR3 reads CASSSTSGSTGELFF. CDR3 DNA: TGTGCCAGCAGCTCTACTAGCGGGAGTACCGGGGAGCTGTTTTTT.

This chain links TRBV6-1 with TRBJ1-5; D gene uncertain. V was cut by 7 bases and J by 3 bases, with 16 bases left in between. This CDR3 comprises 15 residues. Germline loops: CDR1 MNHNS, CDR2 SASEGT. The chain's CDR3 is CASNWSWSDNQPQHF. CDR3 sequence (DNA): TGTGCCAGCAATTGGAGCTGGAGTGACAATCAGCCCCAGCATTTT.

The chain carries TRBV27 and TRBJ2-7, with 7 nucleotides matching TRBD1. Unmatched junction bases numbered 13, after V lost 5 bases and J lost 6 bases. This CDR3 region has 15 residues. Germline loops: CDR1 MNHEY, CDR2 SMNVEV (reference sequence). CDR3: CASSPPGQSVSEQYF. The CDR3 bases are TGTGCCAGCAGTCCTCCGGGACAGAGTGTATCCGAGCAGTACTTC.

The V and J genes are TRBV18 and TRBJ2-5, with D perhaps matching TRBD2 (5 bases). V was shortened by 5 bases and J by 2 bases, with 12 bases between the two germline ends. Germline V gene data show CDR1 as KGHSH and CDR2 as LQKENI. The CDR3 sequence is 14 residues long. DNA of the CDR3: TGTGCCAGCTCAGTGGGAGTCATTCAAGAGACCCAGTACTTC. This encodes CASSVGVIQETQYF.

The gene calls are TRBV28 and TRBJ1-1; TRBD1 is a possible D gene (6 bases). Looked up from germline, CDR1 is MDHEN and CDR2 is SYDVKM. V was clipped by 6 bases and J by 0 bases, with 11 bases between them. The CDR3 loop spans 14 amino acids. The CDR3 DNA is TGTGCCAGCAGGCAAGGGGGAGTGAACACTGAAGCTTTCTTT. The encoded protein is CASRQGGVNTEAFF.

V gene TRBV27 combines with J gene TRBJ1-6; 10 positions match TRBD1. V shed 4 bases and J 8 bases; nucleotides not matched to a gene: 11. Germline V gene data show CDR1 as MNHEY and CDR2 as SMNVEV (reference sequence). The CDR3 spans 17 residues. CDR3 residues: CASSYPRDRGLYSPLHF. CDR3 nucleotide sequence: TGTGCCAGCAGTTACCCTCGAGACAGGGGGCTCTATTCACCCCTCCACTTT.

The V gene is TRBV7-9, the J gene TRBJ2-5; the D gene is possibly TRBD2 (5 bases). TRBJ2-7 matches the DNA end more closely, so the J call is doubtful. CDR1 and CDR2 (germline): SEHNR, FQNEAQ (reference sequence). The CDR3 loop spans 15 amino acids. DNA for the CDR3: TGTGCCAGCACGCCCTGGGAGACACCGTCCTACGAGCAGTACTTC. This sequence encodes CASTPWETPSYEQYF.

The V gene is TRBV29-1, the J gene TRBJ1-2; D gene unclear. Germline assignment: CDR1 SQVTM and CDR2 ANQGSEA. V was pared by 6 bases and J by 4 bases, with 12 bases between. This CDR3 comprises 12 residues. CDR3 amino acids: CSVRVGSYGYTF. The CDR3 DNA reads as TGCAGCGTCCGCGTGGGGAGCTATGGCTACACCTTC.

This clone was observed a few times. This chain connects TRBV7-9 to TRBJ1-2, with TRBD1 matching over 9 bases. The J segment lost 6 bases and the V segment lost 4 bases, leaving 3 bases of the junction unmatched. CDR1 is SEHNR, CDR2 FQNEAQ, per germline (reference sequence). The CDR3 has 13 amino acids. The CDR3 sequence is CASSWTGEDGYTF. The DNA for the CDR3 is TGTGCCAGCAGCTGGACAGGGGAGGATGGCTACACCTTC.

The rearrangement uses TRBV12-5 and TRBJ1-2; D call uncertain. Germline V gene sequence: CDR1 LGHNT, CDR2 FRNRAP. The CDR3 has 12 residues. The ends were cut back, 4 bases at V and 4 bases at J, with 7 bases in the middle. The CDR3 coding sequence is TGTGCTAGTGGTTCCAGCGTCTATGGCTACACCTTC. Translated, it gives CASGSSVYGYTF. The full variable domain, in which reference TRBV12-5 and TRBJ1-2 provide the parts outside the CDR3, is DARVTQTPRHKVTEMGQEVTMRCQPILGHNTVFWYRQTMMQGLELLAYFRNRAPLDDSGMPKDRFSAEMPDATLATLKIQPSEPRDSAVYFCASGSSVYGYTFGSGTRLTVV.